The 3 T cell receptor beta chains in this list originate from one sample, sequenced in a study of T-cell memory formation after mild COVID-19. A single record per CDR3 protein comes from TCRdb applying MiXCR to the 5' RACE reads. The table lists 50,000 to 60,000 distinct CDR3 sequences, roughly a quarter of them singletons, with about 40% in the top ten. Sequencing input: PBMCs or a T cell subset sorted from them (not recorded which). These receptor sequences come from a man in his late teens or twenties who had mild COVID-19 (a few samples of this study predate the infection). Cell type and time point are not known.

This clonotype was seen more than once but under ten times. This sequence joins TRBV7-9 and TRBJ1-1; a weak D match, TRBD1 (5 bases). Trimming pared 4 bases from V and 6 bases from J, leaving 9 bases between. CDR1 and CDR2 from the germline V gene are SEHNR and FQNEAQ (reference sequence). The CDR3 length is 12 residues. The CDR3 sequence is CASSSQGPEAFF. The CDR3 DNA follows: TGTGCCAGCAGCTCGCAGGGCCCTGAAGCTTTCTTT.

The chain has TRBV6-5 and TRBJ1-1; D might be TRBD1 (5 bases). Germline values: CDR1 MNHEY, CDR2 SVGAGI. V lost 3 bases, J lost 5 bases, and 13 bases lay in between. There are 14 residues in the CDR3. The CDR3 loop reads CASSYRGGSTEAFF. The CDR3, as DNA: TGTGCCAGCAGTTATCGGGGGGGATCGACTGAAGCTTTCTTT.

The CDR3 is CASSLKRATDTQYF. In DNA form, the CDR3 reads TGTGCCAGCAGCTTAAAAAGGGCCACGGATACGCAGTATTTT. This sequence joins TRBV7-9 and TRBJ2-3; no clear D gene. CDR3 size: 14 residues. From germline, CDR1 is SEHNR and CDR2 FQNEAQ (reference sequence). Trimming stripped 2 bases from V and 6 bases from J, with 12 bases between.